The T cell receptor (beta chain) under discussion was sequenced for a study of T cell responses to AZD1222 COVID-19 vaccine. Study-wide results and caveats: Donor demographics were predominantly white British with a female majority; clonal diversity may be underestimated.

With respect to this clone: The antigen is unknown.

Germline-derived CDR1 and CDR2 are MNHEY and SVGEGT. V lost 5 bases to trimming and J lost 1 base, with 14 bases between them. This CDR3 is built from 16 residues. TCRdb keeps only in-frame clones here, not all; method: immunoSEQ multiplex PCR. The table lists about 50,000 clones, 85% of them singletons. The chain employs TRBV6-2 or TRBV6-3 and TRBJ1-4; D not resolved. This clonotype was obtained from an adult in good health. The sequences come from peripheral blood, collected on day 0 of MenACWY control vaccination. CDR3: CASSLRSVRTNEKLFF. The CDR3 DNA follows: TGTGCCAGCAGTCTCCGTTCCGTACGAACTAATGAAAAACTGTTTTTT.